These 20 T cell receptor beta chains were all obtained from the same sample, sequenced in a study of CD8 T cells in Susac syndrome. RNA, at about 0.5 to 1 ug, was reverse transcribed with random hexamers. MiXCR, applied by TCRdb to the immunoSEQ multiplex PCR reads, yields one record per CDR3 protein. In the table there are about 200,000 distinct CDR3 sequences, approximately 94% of which are singletons. The material sequenced was CD4+ T cells from PBMCs. The receptors derive from a human donor with multiple sclerosis.

This rearrangement joins TRBV5-4 to TRBJ2-3; 16 bases fit TRBD2. The CDR3 spans 17 residues. CDR1 and CDR2 (germline): SGHNT, YYREEE (reference sequence). V trimming: 3 bases; J trimming: 4 bases; junction bases outside the gene matches: 5. CDR3 in amino acids: CASSSGTSGGVADTQYF. For the CDR3, the DNA is TGTGCCAGCAGCTCCGGGACTAGCGGGGGGGTAGCAGATACGCAGTATTTT.

The rearrangement links TRBV14 to TRBJ2-7, with unresolved D. CDR3 length: 14 residues. Deletions cut 4 bases from V and 0 bases from J, with 10 bases between. Germline V gene data show CDR1 as SGHDN and CDR2 as FVKESK. CDR3 region: CASSPRGFSYEQYF. In DNA, the CDR3 is TGTGCCAGCAGCCCTCGCGGTTTCTCCTACGAGCAGTACTTC.

This chain uses TRBV7-6 with TRBJ2-6; the D gene is possibly TRBD1 (6 bases). The CDR3 consists of 16 residues. Trimming took off 5 bases at V and 2 bases at J, with 13 bases between the two ends. Germline V gene lookup returns CDR1 SGHVS and CDR2 FNYEAQ. CDR3 nucleotides: TGTGCCAGCAGCGCCATCCAGGGGACTGGGGCCAACGTCCTGACTTTC. Its translation: CASSAIQGTGANVLTF.

This chain joins TRBV20-1 and TRBJ1-5; D call uncertain. This CDR3 region has 14 residues. V was trimmed by 6 bases and J by 5 bases, leaving 17 bases between them. Germline V gene lookup returns CDR1 DFQATT and CDR2 SNEGSKA (reference sequence). In DNA form, the CDR3 reads TGCAGTGCAATAAGGCAGTCAAAGGATCAGCCCCAGCATTTT. It yields the protein CSAIRQSKDQPQHF.

J is TRBJ2-5 and V is TRBV12-3 or TRBV12-4; 11 nucleotides match TRBD2. This CDR3 has 17 amino acids. Germline trimming cut 0 bases from V and 5 bases from J; bases unmatched to any gene: 8. CDR3 nucleotides: TGTGCCAGCAGTTTAGCCCTTAGCGGGGGGGCCGCGGAGACCCAGTACTTC. This translates into CASSLALSGGAAETQYF.

The V gene is TRBV7-8, the J gene TRBJ1-6; perhaps TRBD1 as D (6 bases). This CDR3 is built from 16 residues. The germline V gene has CDR1 SGHVS and CDR2 FQNEAQ. V was cut by 5 bases and J by 7 bases, with 18 bases left in between. The CDR3 DNA sequence: TGTGCCAGCAGCACCGTACAGGGCCCCGTAAATTCACCCCTCCACTTT. Its protein is CASSTVQGPVNSPLHF.

The chain joins TRBV6-6 to TRBJ1-5; D perhaps matches TRBD1 (6 bases). Per germline, CDR1 MNHNY and CDR2 SVGAGI (reference sequence). The ends were cut back, 6 bases at V and 8 bases at J, with 11 bases in the middle. The CDR3 has 12 amino acids. CDR3 nucleotides: TGTGCCAGCAGACAGGGACCCGAGCCCCAGCATTTT. Amino acid sequence: CASRQGPEPQHF.

V usage is TRBV18 and J usage is TRBJ2-1; perhaps TRBD1 as D (6 bases). V shed 6 bases and J shed 4 bases, with 22 bases lying between them. The CDR3 spans 17 residues. The V gene's germline CDR1 is KGHSH and CDR2 LQKENI. CDR3 in amino acids: CASSPLGRGKLYNEQFF. The CDR3 nucleotides read TGTGCCAGCTCTCCCCTAGGTAGGGGGAAATTATACAATGAGCAGTTCTTC.

The rearrangement uses TRBV9 and TRBJ1-1; D perhaps matches TRBD1 (5 bases). Trimming took off 0 bases at V and 3 bases at J, with 12 bases between the two ends. Germline-derived CDR1 and CDR2 are SGDLS and YYNGEE. The CDR3 extends over 15 amino acids. The CDR3 nucleotides read TGTGCCAGCAGCGTAGGAGGGTTAGGGGACACTGAAGCTTTCTTT. Residues: CASSVGGLGDTEAFF.

The chain combines TRBV29-1 with TRBJ1-4; D unclear. Germline V gene lookup returns CDR1 SQVTM and CDR2 ANQGSEA. This CDR3 spans 13 amino acids. The V end lost 2 bases, the J end lost 0 bases, and 4 bases lay between the germline ends. The CDR3 DNA follows: TGCAGCGTTGAACTTGCAACTAATGAAAAACTGTTTTTT. This codes for CSVELATNEKLFF.

The chain is built from TRBV5-1 and TRBJ2-1; 10 bases align to TRBD2. Trimming took 2 bases from V and 0 from J; bases not matched to a gene: 11. Germline-derived CDR1 and CDR2 are SGHRS and YFSETQ. The CDR3 runs to 19 residues. CDR3 sequence reads: CASSFKIRTSGSSYNEQFF. For the CDR3, the DNA is TGCGCCAGCAGCTTCAAAATCCGGACTAGCGGAAGCTCCTACAATGAGCAGTTCTTC.

The J gene is TRBJ1-1, the V gene TRBV19; D not resolved. The CDR3 spans 15 residues. The germline V and J ends were trimmed by 0 bases and 1 base, with 9 bases remaining between them. Germline V gene data show CDR1 as LNHDA and CDR2 as SQIVND (reference sequence). CDR3 sequence reads: CASSIDRAENTEAFF. The CDR3 DNA sequence: TGTGCCAGTAGTATAGATCGGGCAGAGAACACTGAAGCTTTCTTT. The whole variable domain, remainder taken from reference TRBV19 and TRBJ1-1, is DGGITQSPKYLFRKEGQNVTLSCEQNLNHDAMYWYRQDPGQGLRLIYYSQIVNDFQKGDIAEGYSVSREKKESFPLTVTSAQKNPTAFYLCASSIDRAENTEAFFGQGTRLTVV.

This clonotype was found once. The chain joins TRBV20-1 to TRBJ2-7; D perhaps matches TRBD1 (5 bases). Germline V CDR1 and CDR2: DFQATT, SNEGSKA (reference sequence). Deletions cut 1 base from V and 2 bases from J, with 27 bases between. The CDR3 is 19 amino acids. The CDR3 loop reads CSARVWSLGAQGKPYEQYF. In nucleotides, the CDR3 is TGCAGTGCTAGAGTCTGGTCCTTAGGGGCGCAGGGAAAACCCTACGAGCAGTACTTC.

The CDR3 loop is CSARGWRGTEAFF. The CDR3 nucleotides read TGCAGTGCTAGAGGTTGGCGGGGGACTGAAGCTTTCTTT. The chain employs TRBV20-1 and TRBJ1-1; possible D gene TRBD1, 5 bases. The CDR3 spans 13 residues. Germline assignment: CDR1 DFQATT and CDR2 SNEGSKA (reference sequence). V lost 1 base and J 5 bases, leaving 11 bases between the germline ends.

The chain has TRBV20-1 and TRBJ1-5, with 12 bases fitting TRBD1. Germline values: CDR1 DFQATT, CDR2 SNEGSKA (reference sequence). The CDR3 runs 16 residues. V was clipped by 3 bases and J by 7 bases; unmatched bases: 10. The CDR3 loop is CSASRLGQGAWQPQHF. Written as DNA, the CDR3 is TGCAGTGCTAGTCGGCTGGGACAGGGGGCATGGCAGCCCCAGCATTTT.

The rearrangement links TRBV12-5 to TRBJ2-1; weak D call: TRBD1 (6 bases). V gave up 11 bases and J gave up 4 bases, with 9 bases separating them. The CDR3 runs 11 residues. CDR1 LGHNT and CDR2 FRNRAP come from the germline V gene. Written as DNA, the CDR3 is TGTGCTCTCAGGGGTTACAATGAGCAGTTCTTC. It translates to CALRGYNEQFF.

This chain uses TRBV6-2 or TRBV6-3 with TRBJ2-7; D gene uncertain. V lost 5 bases and J 3 bases, leaving 11 bases between the germline ends. This CDR3 comprises 13 residues. Germline CDR1 is MNHEY and CDR2 is SVGEGT. The CDR3 loop reads CASSNRLRYEQYF. In DNA, the CDR3 is TGTGCCAGCAGTAATCGGTTACGCTACGAGCAGTACTTC.

This chain links TRBV11-2 with TRBJ2-2, with 9 bases that match TRBD1. With V trimmed by 5 bases and J by 5 bases, 9 bases remained unmatched. The CDR3 contains 16 residues. Germline CDR1 SGHAT, CDR2 FQNNGV. The CDR3 loop reads CASSRAQGARTGELFF. CDR3 in DNA: TGTGCCAGCAGCCGCGCACAGGGGGCGAGGACCGGGGAGCTGTTTTTT.

This chain joins TRBV7-8 and TRBJ2-1, with D possibly TRBD1 on 5 matching bases. The germline V and J ends were trimmed by 1 base and 10 bases, with 14 bases remaining between them. Germline loops: CDR1 SGHVS, CDR2 FQNEAQ. This CDR3 is built from 14 residues. Here the CDR3 DNA reads TGTGCCAGCAGCTTAGGACAGCTCGTTGGAGAGCAGTTCTTC. Amino acid sequence: CASSLGQLVGEQFF.

This clonotype occurred once. Germline is not matched at one junction end, which may reflect a read error. This chain uses TRBV3-1 with TRBJ2-1, with D unclear. CDR3 length: 11 amino acids. CDR1 and CDR2 (germline): LGHDT, YNNKEL (reference sequence). This chain's CDR3 is CASSSLEQPVF. CDR3 bases: TGTGCCAGCAGCTCCCTCGAGCAGCCAGTTTTC.